This T cell receptor (beta chain) appears in the sequencing data of a study of T cell repertoires in cytomegalovirus infection. About this clonotype: Its antigen remains unknown.

TCRdb processed the reads anew with MiXCR; each CDR3 protein has one entry. The sample lists 650,000 to 900,000 distinct CDR3 sequences; roughly 28% were seen once. Germline V gene sequence: CDR1 MNHEY, CDR2 SMNVEV (reference sequence). CDR3 length: 15 residues. The receptor's source is a human donor in good health (CMV status not recorded). Some clones in this sample may be carry-over from other donors' samples. The chain recombines TRBV27 with TRBJ2-1, with D perhaps TRBD1 (6 bases). The J call may be mistaken, given a closer DNA end match to TRBJ2-7. Specimen: cultured CD8+ T cells from PBMCs, collected from culture after CMV antigen stimulation. The CDR3 region is CASSFGTLPYNEQYF. CDR3 nucleotide sequence: TGTGCCAGCAGTTTCGGGACACTCCCATACAATGAGCAGTACTTC.